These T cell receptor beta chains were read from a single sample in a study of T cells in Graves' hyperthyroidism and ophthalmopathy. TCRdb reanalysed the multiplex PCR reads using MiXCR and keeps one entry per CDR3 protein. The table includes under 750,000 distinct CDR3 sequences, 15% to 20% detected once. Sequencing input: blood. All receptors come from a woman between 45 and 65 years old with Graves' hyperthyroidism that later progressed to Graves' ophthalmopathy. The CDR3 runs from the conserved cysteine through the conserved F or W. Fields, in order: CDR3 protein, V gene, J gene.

cdr3_aa: CASSSITGWDSPLHF; v_call: TRBV12-3/TRBV12-4; j_call: TRBJ1-6
cdr3_aa: CASSVNRDTGVNTEAFF; v_call: TRBV9; j_call: TRBJ1-1
cdr3_aa: CASSLWDRAYEQYF; v_call: TRBV5-6; j_call: TRBJ2-7
cdr3_aa: CASSLSPPGSSYNEQFF; v_call: TRBV5-1; j_call: TRBJ2-1
cdr3_aa: CASSQEVQLLSGYTF; v_call: TRBV3-1; j_call: TRBJ1-2
cdr3_aa: CASRTDRPNYEQYF; v_call: TRBV6-1; j_call: TRBJ2-7
cdr3_aa: CASSPDRWNTPQHF; v_call: TRBV7-9; j_call: TRBJ1-5
cdr3_aa: CASSHRLGNTIYF; v_call: TRBV12-3/TRBV12-4; j_call: TRBJ1-3
cdr3_aa: CASKFRLLNTEAFF; v_call: TRBV2; j_call: TRBJ1-1
cdr3_aa: CASSIQFLTGVETQYF; v_call: TRBV19; j_call: TRBJ2-5
cdr3_aa: CASSYRQGPTGELFF; v_call: TRBV19; j_call: TRBJ2-2
cdr3_aa: CASSRSETGGTETQYF; v_call: TRBV4-1; j_call: TRBJ2-5
cdr3_aa: CASSEALGPMETQYF; v_call: TRBV6-1; j_call: TRBJ2-5
cdr3_aa: CASSFSSGGAIDLNEQFF; v_call: TRBV5-6; j_call: TRBJ2-1
cdr3_aa: CATSRNRGAKNIQYF; v_call: TRBV15; j_call: TRBJ2-4
cdr3_aa: CASSLRTGSNSPLHF; v_call: TRBV5-4; j_call: TRBJ1-6
cdr3_aa: CSARVRGGTDTQYF; v_call: TRBV20-1; j_call: TRBJ2-3
cdr3_aa: CASSQEPLPGDTQYF; v_call: TRBV3-1; j_call: TRBJ2-3
cdr3_aa: CASSPGTSRGEQFF; v_call: TRBV7-2; j_call: TRBJ2-1
cdr3_aa: CASSPSLAGTGVYGYTF; v_call: TRBV5-5; j_call: TRBJ1-2
cdr3_aa: CASSRAGQQETQYF; v_call: TRBV4-1; j_call: TRBJ2-5
cdr3_aa: CASNQGQGARTDTQYF; v_call: TRBV5-1; j_call: TRBJ2-3
cdr3_aa: CASSQLYGDRGYTF; v_call: TRBV6-1; j_call: TRBJ1-2